This T cell receptor (beta chain) stems from a study of cytomegalovirus exposure and HLA in healthy donors. Study-level findings and limits: Per published reports, the classifier diagnosed cytomegalovirus status with high specificity and sensitivity.

PCR primers comprised 60 Vbeta and 13 Jbeta primers. This table comes from immunoSEQ multiplex PCR, and its TCRdb copy is limited to in-frame clones, with some not included. Of around 210,000 clones in the sample, around 80% were seen once. The V end lost 0 bases, the J end lost 2 bases, and 9 bases lay between the germline ends. The germline V gene has CDR1 SGHRS and CDR2 YFSETQ. This CDR3 spans 15 amino acids. Unrecorded immune exposures were likely, despite nominal health at sampling. In this sample, this clone turned up once. Its antigen is not known. The chain recombines TRBV5-1 with TRBJ2-1; D is unresolved. This clonotype originated in a boy between 10 and 17 years old in good health and CMV-seronegative. The sample taken for sequencing was PBMCs. The CDR3 coding sequence is TGCGCCAGCAGCTTGGCATTGACTCCCTACAATGAGCAGTTCTTC. This encodes CASSLALTPYNEQFF.